The source of this TCR beta chain is a study of blood T cells in healthy people across ages. Together with a sample-barcoded 5' primer, a J-beta primer mix was included in a second PCR lasting roughly 6 to 12 cycles. TCRdb re-derived calls from the 5' RACE reads in MiXCR, one entry per CDR3 protein. The top ten hold less than 25% of the sample, which has approximately 730,000 distinct CDR3 sequences, roughly two fifths seen once. Germline CDR1 GTSNPN, CDR2 SVGIG (reference sequence). The CDR3 has 14 residues. V lost 0 bases and J lost 2; bases outside the gene matches: 1. J is TRBJ2-7 and V is TRBV30, with 10 bases identical to TRBD1. Sequenced sample: blood. The receptor's source is a woman aged 60-70 years in good health. This chain's CDR3 is CAWSVGTGAYEQYF. The DNA of the CDR3 is TGTGCCTGGAGTGTCGGGACAGGGGCCTACGAGCAGTACTTC.